The present TCR beta chain was sequenced within a study of control samples from healthy donors and cancer patients (dated by TCRdb to the early 2020s). Library preparation used the immunoSEQ multiplex PCR assay. In TCRdb, the immuneACCESS table is reduced to in-frame sequences with V and J assigned. These tables do not hold every clone; where another copy was compared, an unresolved V gene accounts for under half, and the others remain unexplained. A total of over 100,000 clones appear in this sample, approximately 92% of them only once. The ten largest clones add up to less than 7% of the sample. Deletion took 4 bases off V and 9 bases off J, with a span of 13 bases between the germline ends. The CDR3 spans 12 residues, from the cysteine through the phenylalanine. Only the CDR3 portion is preserved as DNA: 36 bases, with reading frame beginning at the first base. CDR1 is given as SQVTM and CDR2 as ANQGSEA, both from the germline V gene.

On this clone: Its recognized antigen is unknown. No per-base quality is available; no much larger clone lies one base away.

The chain is encoded by TRBV29-1 joined to TRBJ1-5; perhaps TRBD1 is the D gene, with 5 bases matching. The sample comprised blood. The sequence derives from a man between 18 and 29 years old in good health. The nucleotide sequence reads as follows: TGCAGCGTTGTGACTGGGGGAGGGCCCCAGCATTTT. This translates into CSVVTGGGPQHF.